Here is one T cell receptor (beta chain) with its context. No antigen is known for it. Without the conserved terminal phenylalanine or tryptophan, this CDR3 likely stems from a read error. This sample stems from a study of T-cell reconstitution after alpha-beta-depleted transplantation in children. Broader study findings: Several hundred expanded graft clones reportedly supplied alpha-beta T cells about two months after transplant. Counts and diversity of T cells one year after transplant came mostly from newly produced T cells. From surviving recipient T cells and thymic progenitors came the high day-60 TCRbeta diversity observed in some patients.

This CDR3 has 15 amino acids. The germline V gene encodes CDR1 MNHEY and CDR2 SVGAGI. J gave up 4 bases and V 0 bases, and 5 bases lay outside the gene matches. Unique molecular identifiers were incorporated into the prepared TCRbeta library. TCRdb ran MiXCR on the PCR reads and lists one entry per CDR3 protein. The table has under 250,000 distinct CDR3 sequences, approximately 17% seen once; the top ten hold 43%. The sample here was PBMCs, mostly from graft donor cells, taken 360 days after TCRalphabeta/CD19-depleted stem cell transplant. This sequence joins TRBV6-5 and TRBJ1-2; 7 positions match TRBD1. The clonotype comes from a male patient aged 2 to 9 who had a stem cell transplant for acute lymphoblastic leukemia, so the T cells may come from the graft donor. In DNA, the CDR3 is TGTGCCAGCAGTTACTCCGGCAGGGGGGGCTATGGCTACACCTAC. It codes for CASSYSGRGGYGYTY.